A single sample gave rise to the 30 T cell receptor beta chains below, sequenced in a study of T cells in Graves' hyperthyroidism and ophthalmopathy. Using RNA transcripts as the source, TCR beta CDR3 regions were amplified. During a first-round RT-PCR of the TCR CDR3, the HTBI primer set was used. MiXCR was run by TCRdb on the multiplex PCR reads, yielding one entry per CDR3 protein. The repertoire holds some 500,000 distinct CDR3 sequences, with about 15% as singletons. The sequencing sample was made of blood. Receptor source: a woman aged 25 to 39 with Graves' ophthalmopathy.

This clonotype occurred many times. The genes are TRBV9 and TRBJ1-1, with D possibly matching TRBD1 (5 bases). The V gene's germline CDR1 is SGDLS and CDR2 YYNGEE. This CDR3 has 15 residues. V was clipped by 4 bases and J by 1 base, with 14 bases between them. CDR3 amino acids: CASSPGTLGNTEAFF. CDR3 coding DNA: TGTGCCAGCAGCCCGGGGACTCTGGGGAACACTGAAGCTTTCTTT.

This clonotype was observed a handful of times. V gene TRBV27 combines with J gene TRBJ2-7; 10 nucleotides align to TRBD2. The CDR3 is 14 amino acids. The germline CDR1 and CDR2 sequences are MNHEY and SMNVEV (reference sequence). With V trimmed by 8 bases and J by 7 bases, 11 bases remained unmatched. CDR3 protein: CASGPSGRAGEQYF. CDR3 nucleotides: TGTGCCAGCGGTCCGAGCGGGAGGGCGGGGGAGCAGTACTTC.

This clonotype was observed many times. This chain connects TRBV7-3 to TRBJ2-3; D remains ambiguous. The CDR3 extends over 13 amino acids. Between the trimmed V and J ends, which lost 5 bases and 2 bases, there was a span of 8 bases. Per the germline V gene, CDR1 is SGHTA and CDR2 is FQGTGA. The CDR3 spells CASSTLSTDTQYF. The CDR3, as DNA: TGTGCCAGCAGCACTCTATCCACAGATACGCAGTATTTT.

This clonotype appeared many times. J is TRBJ1-1 and V is TRBV9; possible D gene TRBD1, 6 bases. CDR3 length: 15 residues. V lost 0 bases to trimming and J lost 1 base, with 10 bases between them. Germline values: CDR1 SGDLS, CDR2 YYNGEE. The CDR3 coding sequence is TGTGCCAGCAGCGTAGAGGGGACAAGGAACACTGAAGCTTTCTTT. Amino acids: CASSVEGTRNTEAFF.

The chain links TRBV7-2 to TRBJ2-3; no clear D gene. This CDR3 is built from 12 residues. Germline assignment: CDR1 SGHTA and CDR2 FQGNSA. V gave up 3 bases and J gave up 5 bases, with 6 bases separating them. CDR3 in DNA: TGTGCCAGCAGCTTTACTTTAGATACGCAGTATTTT. Its protein product is CASSFTLDTQYF.

This clonotype was seen at least ten times. The V gene is TRBV7-2, the J gene TRBJ1-5; possible D gene TRBD1, 6 bases. The CDR3 totals 15 residues. Per the germline V gene, CDR1 is SGHTA and CDR2 is FQGNSA. Trimming cost V 5 bases and J 6 bases, with 17 bases left between them. CDR3 loop: CASSALTGRGQPQHF. CDR3 coding DNA: TGTGCCAGCAGCGCCCTTACAGGGAGGGGTCAGCCCCAGCATTTT.

This chain links TRBV7-6 with TRBJ2-3; D might be TRBD1 or TRBD2, each matching 6 bases. The CDR3 has 16 amino acids. V lost 0 bases, J lost 4 bases, and 14 bases lay in between. CDR1 is SGHVS and CDR2 is FNYEAQ in the germline V gene. The CDR3 DNA reads as TGTGCCAGCAGCTTAGCATCGGGGGCCGTCGCAGATACGCAGTATTTT. As protein: CASSLASGAVADTQYF. Full variable domain (remainder filled in from reference TRBV7-6 and TRBJ2-3): GAGVSQSPRYKVTKRGQDVALRCDPISGHVSLYWYRQALGQGPEFLTYFNYEAQQDKSGLPNDRFSAERPEGSISTLTIQRTEQRDSAMYRCASSLASGAVADTQYFGPGTRLTVL.

This clonotype came up many times. The chain combines TRBV28 with TRBJ2-7; 12 positions agree with TRBD2. V was clipped by 10 bases and J by 5 bases; unmatched bases: 9. Germline V gene data show CDR1 as MDHEN and CDR2 as SYDVKM. CDR3 length: 14 residues. CDR3 DNA sequence: TGTGCCACTCTGACTAGCGGGAGTCGCCACGAGCAGTACTTC. Protein: CATLTSGSRHEQYF.

This clonotype came up a few times. A much more abundant neighbour one base away suggests this may be a read error. The CDR3 is CASSTAMGGADTQYF. CDR3 bases: TGTGCCAGCAGCACCGCGATGGGAGGCGCAGATACGCAGTATTTT. The chain is built from TRBV11-2 and TRBJ2-3, with a tentative D call TRBD2 (6 bases). CDR1 SGHAT and CDR2 FQNNGV come from the germline V gene. V lost 5 bases and J lost 4, with 16 bases in between. This CDR3 has 15 amino acids.

Many counts were recorded for this clonotype. The CDR3 DNA is TGTGCCAGCAGGTCAAGCGGGGGAGGGGATACGCAGTATTTT. It translates to CASRSSGGGDTQYF. The chain joins TRBV25-1 to TRBJ2-3; 8 bases match TRBD2. This CDR3 has 14 amino acids. Germline lookup yields CDR1 MGHDK and CDR2 SYGVNS. Trimming removed 6 bases from V and 6 bases from J; junction bases left unmatched: 8.

V and J are TRBV19 and TRBJ1-5; tentatively, D is TRBD1 (6 bases). The germline V gene has CDR1 LNHDA and CDR2 SQIVND (reference sequence). The CDR3 covers 17 residues. Trimming removed 7 bases at V and 0 bases at J, with 19 bases between. CDR3 sequence (DNA): TGTGCCAGTAAACTTTCCCGGACAGTCCTTAGCAATCAGCCCCAGCATTTT. Protein sequence: CASKLSRTVLSNQPQHF.

This clonotype was found many times. The chain carries TRBV28 and TRBJ2-7; D is perhaps TRBD1 (6 bases). CDR1 and CDR2 (germline): MDHEN, SYDVKM. The CDR3 covers 12 residues. Trimming took 8 bases from V and 0 from J, leaving 8 bases between them. The CDR3 sequence is CASRTASYEQYF. In DNA form, the CDR3 reads TGTGCCAGCCGGACAGCCTCCTACGAGCAGTACTTC. The full variable domain, in which reference TRBV28 and TRBJ2-7 provide the parts outside the CDR3, is DVKVTQSSRYLVKRTGEKVFLECVQDMDHENMFWYRQDPGLGLRLIYFSYDVKMKEKGDIPEGYSVSREKKERFSLILESASTNQTSMYLCASRTASYEQYFGPGTRLTVT.

This clonotype was seen at least ten times. The chain uses TRBV7-9 and TRBJ2-3; 12 positions agree with TRBD1. Looked up from germline, CDR1 is SEHNR and CDR2 is FQNEAQ (reference sequence). The junction had 1 base not matched to a gene; V was cut back by 5 bases and J by 4 bases. This CDR3 region has 14 residues. The CDR3, as DNA: TGTGCCAGCAGCAGGGACAGGGGGCCAGATACGCAGTATTTT. This encodes CASSRDRGPDTQYF.

This clonotype was recorded many times. The genes are TRBV7-2 and TRBJ2-1, with D perhaps matching TRBD2 (5 bases). The germline gives CDR1 SGHTA, CDR2 FQGNSA. The V end lost 5 bases, the J end lost 8 bases, and 16 bases lay between the germline ends. This CDR3 has 14 residues. CDR3 coding DNA: TGTGCCAGCAGCCCCCTGTCTAGCTTCCATGAGCAGTTCTTC. This encodes CASSPLSSFHEQFF.

This clonotype was recorded a few times. J is TRBJ2-2 and V is TRBV2, with unresolved D. Between the trimmed V and J ends, which lost 8 bases and 8 bases, there was a span of 6 bases. Looked up from germline, CDR1 is SNHLY and CDR2 is FYNNEI. The CDR3 loop spans 10 amino acids. CDR3 coding DNA: TGTGCCAGCTTTTTAGGGGAGCTGTTTTTT. As protein: CASFLGELFF. The full variable domain, its missing parts supplied by reference TRBV2 and TRBJ2-2, is EPEVTQTPSHQVTQMGQEVILRCVPISNHLYFYWYRQILGQKVEFLVSFYNNEISEKSEIFDDQFSVERPDGSNFTLKIRSTKLEDSAMYFCASFLGELFFGEGSRLTVL.

This clonotype was observed a few times. The chain couples TRBV14 to TRBJ2-3, with D maybe TRBD1 (5 bases). The CDR3 loop spans 18 amino acids. The V end was cut by 4 bases, the J end by 1 base, with 21 bases between. The germline V gene encodes CDR1 SGHDN and CDR2 FVKESK. Written as DNA, the CDR3 is TGTGCCAGCAGCCCGCATCCAGGGTGGAGAGACGGCACAGATACGCAGTATTTT. Amino acids: CASSPHPGWRDGTDTQYF.

This clonotype was detected many times. The V and J genes are TRBV18 and TRBJ2-5; maybe TRBD1 (5 bases). Germline V gene sequence: CDR1 KGHSH, CDR2 LQKENI. With 3 bases removed from V and 4 bases from J, the gap between germline ends came to 15 bases. CDR3 size: 15 residues. The CDR3 nucleotides read TGTGCCAGCTCACCGGGGCTGACGAACGGAGAGACCCAGTACTTC. It translates to CASSPGLTNGETQYF.

This clonotype was counted a few times. The chain combines TRBV28 with TRBJ1-5, with D maybe TRBD1 (6 bases). The CDR3 runs to 15 residues. Germline-derived CDR1 and CDR2 are MDHEN and SYDVKM. V gave up 7 bases and J gave up 6 bases, with 19 bases separating them. As DNA, the CDR3 is TGTGCCAGCAAGCCGGGACAAGGGTCGGCTCAGCCCCAGCATTTT. Amino acid sequence: CASKPGQGSAQPQHF.

This clonotype came up many times. This sequence joins TRBV28 and TRBJ1-3; D is uncertain. Trimming removed 6 bases from V and 4 bases from J, with 13 bases in between. CDR1 and CDR2 from the germline V gene are MDHEN and SYDVKM. This CDR3 has 14 residues. CDR3 coding DNA: TGTGCCAGCAGCACCCCAGGCGGAGGAAACACCATATATTTT. Protein: CASSTPGGGNTIYF.

At least ten counts were recorded for this clonotype. The V and J genes are TRBV11-2 and TRBJ2-3; D gene unclear. Germline lookup yields CDR1 SGHAT and CDR2 FQNNGV. V lost 0 bases and J lost 5, with 12 bases in between. There are 15 residues in the CDR3. CDR3 region: CASSLDILVGDTQYF. As DNA, the CDR3 is TGTGCCAGCAGCTTAGATATCCTAGTTGGAGATACGCAGTATTTT.

This clonotype was picked up many times. This sequence joins TRBV28 and TRBJ1-5, with 7 bases fitting TRBD1. The CDR3 length is 12 residues. Germline CDR1 and CDR2: MDHEN and SYDVKM. Trimming at V came to 10 bases and at J to 5 bases, leaving 5 bases not matched to a gene. The DNA of the CDR3 is TGTGCCATTAGACAGGGCGATCAGCCCCAGCATTTT. This translates into CAIRQGDQPQHF.

This sequence joins TRBV6-2 or TRBV6-3 and TRBJ2-7, with 8 bases that match TRBD1. J gave up 1 base and V 8 bases, and 4 bases lay outside the gene matches. CDR3 size: 13 residues. The germline gives CDR1 MNHEY, CDR2 SVGEGT. The CDR3: CASQRTGSYEQYF. For the CDR3, the DNA is TGTGCCAGCCAACGGACAGGGTCCTACGAGCAGTACTTC.

This clonotype showed up many times. This chain uses TRBV6-5 with TRBJ2-5; D uncertain. This CDR3 is 15 amino acids long. Germline assignment: CDR1 MNHEY and CDR2 SVGAGI. Between the trimmed V and J ends, which lost 1 base and 5 bases, there was a span of 14 bases. As DNA, the CDR3 is TGTGCCAGCAGTTACTTTGATCCAACGGAGGAGACCCAGTACTTC. This sequence encodes CASSYFDPTEETQYF.

This sequence joins TRBV11-2 and TRBJ2-5; D gene uncertain. The CDR3 has 15 amino acids. V dropped 2 bases and J dropped 5 bases, with 15 bases sitting between them. Germline V gene lookup returns CDR1 SGHAT and CDR2 FQNNGV. CDR3 in amino acids: CASSLFQNSGETQYF. DNA for the CDR3: TGTGCCAGCAGCTTATTTCAAAACTCGGGCGAGACCCAGTACTTC.

This chain links TRBV3-1 with TRBJ1-1; D is unresolved. Germline V gives CDR1 LGHDT, CDR2 YNNKEL (reference sequence). Between the trimmed V and J ends, which lost 6 bases and 0 bases, there was a span of 20 bases. This CDR3 is built from 17 residues. CDR3 nucleotide sequence: TGTGCCAGCAGGTATGTCGAGGGTTCGGGGATGAACACTGAAGCTTTCTTT. Residues: CASRYVEGSGMNTEAFF. Full variable domain (remainder filled in from reference TRBV3-1 and TRBJ1-1): DTAVSQTPKYLVTQMGNDKSIKCEQNLGHDTMYWYKQDSKKFLKIMFSYNNKELIINETVPNRFSPKSPDKAHLNLHINSLELGDSAVYFCASRYVEGSGMNTEAFFGQGTRLTVV.

The CDR3: CATSKELGTEQFF. The DNA for the CDR3 is TGTGCCACCAGCAAAGAGCTCGGAACAGAGCAGTTCTTC. The chain combines TRBV15 with TRBJ2-1; D gene unclear. Germline CDR1 reads LNHNV; CDR2 reads YYDKDF (reference sequence). The CDR3 totals 13 residues. V was trimmed by 4 bases and J by 10 bases, leaving 14 bases between them.

Concerning this clonotype itself: One base away lies a much larger clone, so this may be a sequencing read error. The CDR3 protein is CASSSRALGETQYF. In DNA, the CDR3 is TGTGCCAGCAGCTCACGAGCGCTGGGGGAGACCCAGTACTTC. The rearrangement uses TRBV11-1 and TRBJ2-5; no clear D gene. The CDR3 sequence is 14 residues long. Germline V gives CDR1 SGHAT, CDR2 FQDESV (reference sequence). Trimming shortened V by 4 bases and J by 5 bases, and 14 bases separated the two germline ends.

This chain connects TRBV20-1 to TRBJ2-5; D may correspond to TRBD1 or TRBD2 (5 bases each). Trimming cost V 6 bases and J 5 bases, with 10 bases left between them. The CDR3 is 11 amino acids. Germline-derived CDR1 and CDR2 are DFQATT and SNEGSKA (reference sequence). The CDR3 spells CSATWGETQYF. CDR3 DNA: TGCAGTGCCACATGGGGGGAGACCCAGTACTTC.

The chain employs TRBV9 and TRBJ2-3; perhaps TRBD2 as D (8 bases). Germline V gene lookup returns CDR1 SGDLS and CDR2 YYNGEE. The CDR3 length is 16 residues. V was shortened by 5 bases and J by 4 bases, with 20 bases between the two germline ends. The CDR3 region is CASSSSGGLGSDTQYF. In DNA form, the CDR3 reads TGTGCCAGCAGTTCGTCAGGGGGACTAGGCTCAGATACGCAGTATTTT. Full variable domain (remainder filled in from reference TRBV9 and TRBJ2-3): DSGVTQTPKHLITATGQRVTLRCSPRSGDLSVYWYQQSLDQGLQFLIQYYNGEERAKGNILERFSAQQFPDLHSELNLSSLELGDSALYFCASSSSGGLGSDTQYFGPGTRLTVL.

There are many counts of this clonotype. The rearrangement joins TRBV7-9 to TRBJ2-1; D is ambiguous. This CDR3 spans 15 amino acids. Trimming left V 5 bases short and J 6 bases short, with 17 bases between. Germline assignment: CDR1 SEHNR and CDR2 FQNEAQ (reference sequence). CDR3 in DNA: TGTGCCAGCAGCCCCCGGAAGGCCACGGGCAATGAGCAGTTCTTC. It is translated as CASSPRKATGNEQFF.